Each of the 16 T cell receptor beta chains below was sequenced from the same sample in a study of early T cells in non-severe SARS-CoV-2 infection. Using its own MiXCR run on the 5' RACE reads, TCRdb lists one record per CDR3 protein. The sample contains about 35,000 distinct CDR3 sequences, about 7% of which appear only once. The material sequenced was whole blood. These receptors all come from an adult who was a healthcare worker with PCR-confirmed SARS-CoV-2 infection or an uninfected control (not recorded which).

This clonotype was seen many times. The chain uses TRBV19 and TRBJ1-5; 9 nucleotides align to TRBD1. The ends lost 3 bases at V and 3 bases at J; junction bases unmatched: 15. The CDR3 consists of 19 residues. Germline-derived CDR1 and CDR2 are LNHDA and SQIVND (reference sequence). In DNA form, the CDR3 reads TGTGCCAGTAGTATCTCCCCGGGACAGGGAGGGAGGTTCAATCAGCCCCAGCATTTT. Its translation is CASSISPGQGGRFNQPQHF.

The CDR3 protein is CASSSGWGYEQYF. CDR3 coding DNA: TGTGCCAGCAGTTCCGGGTGGGGGTACGAGCAGTACTTC. The chain employs TRBV12-3 or TRBV12-4 and TRBJ2-7; perhaps D is TRBD1 or TRBD2 (5 bases each). V shed 4 bases and J shed 4 bases, with 11 bases lying between them. This CDR3 has 13 residues.

This clonotype was seen a few times. This sequence joins TRBV6-5 and TRBJ2-7; 8 nucleotides line up with TRBD2. CDR3 size: 11 residues. The germline CDR1 and CDR2 sequences are MNHEY and SVGAGI. V was clipped by 6 bases and J by 9 bases; unmatched bases: 4. CDR3 amino acids: CASSREGGQYF. For the CDR3, the DNA is TGTGCCAGCAGCCGGGAGGGAGGGCAGTACTTC.

Comments on this clonotype: A much larger clone is a single base away; this may be a read error. The J gene is TRBJ2-1, the V gene TRBV20-1; TRBD2 agrees at 13 bases. This CDR3 is built from 18 residues. The J segment lost 8 bases and the V segment lost 5 bases, leaving 18 bases of the junction unmatched. The germline gives CDR1 DFQATT, CDR2 SNEGSKA (reference sequence). The CDR3 spells CSAFKLRTSGRFVDEQFF. The CDR3 nucleotides are TGCAGTGCTTTTAAACTTCGGACTAGCGGGAGATTCGTCGATGAGCAGTTCTTC.

The chain combines TRBV27 with TRBJ1-1; D not resolved. The CDR3 is 13 amino acids. The germline CDR1 and CDR2 sequences are MNHEY and SMNVEV (reference sequence). The V gene lost 5 bases and the J gene lost 0 bases, with 7 bases spanning the gap. The CDR3 loop is CASSLIMNTEAFF. The CDR3 region has the DNA TGTGCCAGCAGTCTCATAATGAACACTGAAGCTTTCTTT.

This clonotype was detected many times. The V and J genes are TRBV11-2 and TRBJ2-7, with 7 bases matching TRBD1. Trimming cost V 5 bases and J 3 bases; bases outside gene matches: 4. The CDR3 contains 13 residues. In germline, CDR1 is SGHAT, CDR2 FQNNGV. The CDR3 reads CASSLGQHYEQYF. In DNA, the CDR3 is TGTGCCAGCAGCCTGGGACAGCACTACGAGCAGTACTTC.

In its sample, this clonotype was seen many times. V gene TRBV9 combines with J gene TRBJ1-4; D not certain. This CDR3 is built from 16 residues. Per germline, CDR1 SGDLS and CDR2 YYNGEE. The germline V and J ends were trimmed by 4 bases and 0 bases, with 13 bases remaining between them. This chain's CDR3 is CASSPRPLATNEKLFF. The CDR3 nucleotides read TGTGCCAGCAGCCCCCGGCCGCTTGCAACTAATGAAAAACTGTTTTTT.

The chain links TRBV7-9 to TRBJ2-7, with TRBD1 matching 8 bases. Germline V gives CDR1 SEHNR, CDR2 FQNEAQ (reference sequence). The length of the CDR3 is 16 residues. Trimming cost V 3 bases and J 4 bases; bases outside gene matches: 11. Written as DNA, the CDR3 is TGTGCCAGCAGCTTGAAGGGACAGGCCCTGGCGTACGAGCAGTACTTC. Its protein is CASSLKGQALAYEQYF.

This clonotype was detected only a few times. The genes are TRBV20-1 and TRBJ2-5; the D gene is possibly TRBD2 (6 bases). Between the trimmed V and J ends, which lost 6 bases and 2 bases, there was a span of 10 bases. Germline V gene data show CDR1 as DFQATT and CDR2 as SNEGSKA (reference sequence). There are 12 residues in the CDR3. The CDR3 DNA sequence: TGCAGTGCCGATAGCGGTCAAGAGACCCAGTACTTC. It is translated as CSADSGQETQYF.

This clonotype appeared many times. The CDR3 carries no conserved terminal phenylalanine or tryptophan, so it likely arises from a read error. The rearrangement links TRBV10-1 to TRBJ1-2, with D tentatively TRBD1 (5 bases). The CDR3 runs 13 residues. Trimming removed 8 bases at V and 6 bases at J, with 16 bases between. Germline loops: CDR1 WNHNN, CDR2 SYGVQD (reference sequence). This chain's CDR3 is CASGQGPPNGYTS. The CDR3 DNA sequence: TGCGCCAGCGGGCAGGGACCCCCTAATGGCTACACCTCC.

This chain uses TRBV19 with TRBJ1-4, with 7 bases aligning to TRBD1. V lost 10 bases to trimming and J lost 3 bases; unmatched junction nucleotides: 5. The CDR3 contains 13 residues. Germline CDR1 reads LNHDA; CDR2 reads SQIVND (reference sequence). CDR3 loop: CATWTGSNEKLFF. The DNA of the CDR3 is TGTGCCACTTGGACAGGATCTAATGAAAAACTGTTTTTT.

This clonotype showed up just once. A much larger clone is a single base away; this may be a read error. Since no conserved phenylalanine or tryptophan closes the CDR3, a read error is the likely cause. The chain combines TRBV20-1 with TRBJ2-3, with 9 bases fitting TRBD2. The V segment lost 0 bases and the J segment 4 bases; nucleotides outside the gene matches: 8. This CDR3 is 16 amino acids long. Germline loops: CDR1 DFQATT, CDR2 SNEGSKA (reference sequence). CDR3 nucleotides: TGCAGTGCTAGAGATGGGGCGGGAGGGCCAGCAGATACGCAGTATATT. This gives the protein CSARDGAGGPADTQYI.

This clonotype was seen ten or more times. CDR3 sequence: CASRIAKNEQFF. CDR3 coding DNA: TGTGCCAGCAGGATTGCTAAAAATGAGCAGTTCTTC. The rearrangement joins TRBV28 to TRBJ2-1, with unresolved D. The germline V gene encodes CDR1 MDHEN and CDR2 SYDVKM. CDR3 size: 12 residues. The ends were cut back, 6 bases at V and 7 bases at J, with 10 bases in the middle.

This clonotype was recorded many times. The genes are TRBV20-1 and TRBJ2-7; 10 bases map to TRBD2. V gave up 0 bases and J gave up 5 bases; unmatched junction bases: 7. There are 15 residues in the CDR3. Per the germline V gene, CDR1 is DFQATT and CDR2 is SNEGSKA (reference sequence). DNA of the CDR3: TGCAGTGCTAGAGATCCAGCGGGAGGGCCTCACGAGCAGTACTTC. Translating gives CSARDPAGGPHEQYF.

This clonotype was seen a few times. The V and J genes are TRBV4-1 and TRBJ2-5, with D unresolved. The germline CDR1 and CDR2 sequences are MGHRA and YSYEKL. The CDR3 length is 15 residues. Trimming left V 4 bases short and J 0 bases short, with 12 bases between. The CDR3 DNA follows: TGCGCCAGCAGCCGAATGATTTCGTACCAAGAGACCCAGTACTTC. As protein: CASSRMISYQETQYF.

This clonotype was picked up many times. The chain is built from TRBV30 and TRBJ2-1; the match to TRBD2 covers 8 bases. This CDR3 is 15 amino acids long. Germline values: CDR1 GTSNPN, CDR2 SVGIG (reference sequence). V dropped 3 bases and J dropped 4; count of bases not matched to a gene: 8. CDR3 protein: CAWSPTSVSYNEQFF. CDR3 nucleotide sequence: TGTGCCTGGAGCCCGACTAGCGTAAGTTACAATGAGCAGTTCTTC.